This TCR beta chain was identified in a study of T-cell memory formation after mild COVID-19. Study observations and caveats: That cross-reactive memory joined was suggested by some responding clones appearing in pre-infection memory. CD4+ contracting clones lay mainly in CM and EM, CD8+ ones in EMRA. There was a balanced CD4/CD8 profile in clones contracting day 15 to 85, and later expanders leaned CD4+.

This clonotype was detected a few times. Its antigen remains unknown. Constant-segment-primed 5'RACE gave TCR alpha and TCR beta cDNA libraries with sample barcodes and UMIs. TCRdb re-analysed the 5' RACE reads in MiXCR, keeping a single row per CDR3 protein. Of fewer than 200,000 distinct CDR3 sequences in the sample, 13% are singletons; the top ten hold approximately 3.4%. The CDR3 is 15 residues long. Trimming cost V 0 bases and J 2 bases; bases outside gene matches: 4. From germline, CDR1 is LGHNA and CDR2 YSLEER. The receptor was isolated from a young man who had mild COVID-19 (a few samples of this study predate the infection). Cell type and time point are not known. J is TRBJ2-7 and V is TRBV4-3, with 7 nucleotides matching TRBD1. Sequencing was done on a sample of PBMCs or a T cell subset sorted from them (not recorded which). This CDR3 is CASSQEWGQPYEQYF. Here the CDR3 DNA reads TGCGCCAGCAGCCAAGAATGGGGACAGCCCTACGAGCAGTACTTC.